This TCR beta chain stems from a study of blood T cell repertoires in COVID-19. About the research overall: The samples span acute and convalescent COVID-19 from the United States, Italy and Spain. In each case, the material was cDNA or gDNA derived from T cells, B-cell-depleted T cells, or PBMCs.

Source study methods: Researchers report that nucleated cell counts were estimated from reference gene primer amplification. Using immunoSEQ multiplex PCR, the repertoire was profiled, and TCRdb retains in-frame clones only, with some absent. V, J and clone size derive from that table, while D and trimming were established from the DNA sequence. The sample carries 200,000 or so clones, 80% to 85% recorded once. The length of the CDR3 is 13 residues. The V end was cut by 0 bases, the J end by 6 bases, with 6 bases between. Germline-derived CDR1 and CDR2 are SGHTA and FQGTGA. V is TRBV7-3 and J is TRBJ2-1; no definite D call. The sequencing input was peripheral blood. This TCR derives from a woman in her fifties or sixties with acute or convalescent COVID-19. As DNA, the CDR3 is TGTGCCAGCAGCTTAACGAGTTCCAATGAGCAGTTCTTC. The encoded protein is CASSLTSSNEQFF. Looking up the rest from reference TRBV7-3 and TRBJ2-1 gives the full variable domain: GAGVSQTPSNKVTEKGKYVELRCDPISGHTALYWYRQSLGQGPEFLIYFQGTGAADDSGLPNDRFFAVRPEGSVSTLKIQRTERGDSAVYLCASSLTSSNEQFFGPGTRLTVL.